This entry is about one T cell receptor (beta chain). This specimen belongs to a study of blood T cell repertoires in COVID-19. The wider study: T cells, B-cell-depleted T cells, or PBMCs supplied cDNA or gDNA.

This CDR3 has 15 residues. The V gene lost 0 bases and the J gene lost 2 bases, with 8 bases spanning the gap. Germline values: CDR1 MNHEY, CDR2 SMNVEV (reference sequence). Authors' analysis steps: Amplification with reference gene primers provided the estimates of nucleated cell counts. Data came from immunoSEQ multiplex PCR; TCRdb stores just in-frame clones and leaves some out. Clonal size and the V and J genes are those of that table, whereas D and trimming came from the DNA. The table shows about 250,000 clones, with more than 80% occurring only once. The clonotype was recovered from a woman aged 25 to 45 with active or convalescent COVID-19. The sequencing input was peripheral blood. The chain couples TRBV27 to TRBJ1-5; possible D gene TRBD1, 6 bases. The CDR3 DNA reads TGTGCCAGCAGTTTATCTCGACAGGGCAATCAGCCCCAGCATTTT. It yields the protein CASSLSRQGNQPQHF.